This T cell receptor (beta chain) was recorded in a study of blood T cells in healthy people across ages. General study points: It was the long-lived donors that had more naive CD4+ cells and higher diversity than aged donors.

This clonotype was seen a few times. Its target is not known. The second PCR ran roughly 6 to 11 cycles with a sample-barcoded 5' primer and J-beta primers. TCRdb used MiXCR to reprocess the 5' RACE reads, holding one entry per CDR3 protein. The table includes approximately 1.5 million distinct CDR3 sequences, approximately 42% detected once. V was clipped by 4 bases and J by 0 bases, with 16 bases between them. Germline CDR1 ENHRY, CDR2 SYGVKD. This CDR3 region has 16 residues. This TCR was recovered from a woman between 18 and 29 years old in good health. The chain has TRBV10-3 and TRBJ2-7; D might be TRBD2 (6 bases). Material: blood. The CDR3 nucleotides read TGTGCCATCAGTGGGGCTCCGGGACTGTACTCCTACGAGCAGTACTTC. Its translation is CAISGAPGLYSYEQYF.